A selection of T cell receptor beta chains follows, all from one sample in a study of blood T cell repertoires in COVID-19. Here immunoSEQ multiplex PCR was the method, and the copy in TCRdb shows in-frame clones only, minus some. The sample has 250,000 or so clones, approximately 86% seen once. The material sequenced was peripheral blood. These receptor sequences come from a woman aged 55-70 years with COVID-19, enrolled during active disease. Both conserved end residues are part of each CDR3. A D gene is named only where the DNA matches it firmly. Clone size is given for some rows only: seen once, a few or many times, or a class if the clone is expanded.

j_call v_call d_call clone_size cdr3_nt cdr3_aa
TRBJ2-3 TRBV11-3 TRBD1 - TGTGCCAGCAGCTTGGGACAGCGCGGAGATACGCAGTATTTT CASSLGQRGDTQYF
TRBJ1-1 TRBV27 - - TGTGCCAGCAGGGACGGGAGGCATTGGGGGACTGAAGCTTTCTTT CASRDGRHWGTEAFF
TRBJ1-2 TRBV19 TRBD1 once TGTGCCAGTACCCTACGGACAGGGGGTGCGACAGGGGGTGGCTACACCTTC CASTLRTGGATGGGYTF
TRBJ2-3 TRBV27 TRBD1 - TGTGCCAGCAGTTTAGAGGGACAGGACACAGATACGCAGTATTTT CASSLEGQDTDTQYF
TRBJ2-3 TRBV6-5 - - TGTGCCAGCACAGAACTTTGGGCTAGCACAGATACGCAGTATTTT CASTELWASTDTQYF
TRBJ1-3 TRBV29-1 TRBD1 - TGCAGCGCTGGGGACAGGGGAGCCGTGAACACCATATATTTT CSAGDRGAVNTIYF
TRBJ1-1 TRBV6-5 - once TGTGCCAGCAGCCCCCAGGGCCTCGGAGCTTTCTTT CASSPQGLGAFF
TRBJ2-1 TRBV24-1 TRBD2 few TGTGCCACCAGACTAGCGGGAGATGAGCAGTTCTTC CATRLAGDEQFF
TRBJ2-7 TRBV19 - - TGTGCCAGTTCACGAGGGAGCGGCGAGACTTACGAGCAGTACTTC CASSRGSGETYEQYF
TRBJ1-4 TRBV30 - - TGTGCCTGGAGTGTACAAGGGGGAGCAGGACTGTTTTTT CAWSVQGGAGLFF
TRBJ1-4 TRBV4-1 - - TGCGCCAGCAGCCAAGACAGGAACCTTGATGAAAAACTGTTTTTT CASSQDRNLDEKLFF
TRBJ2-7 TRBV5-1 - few TGCGCCAGCAGCTTTAGCGGTGCGGTTGACGAGCAGTACTTC CASSFSGAVDEQYF
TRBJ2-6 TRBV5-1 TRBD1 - TGCGCCAGCAGCCCGGACAGGGGGCCCTCTGGGGCCAACGTCCTGACTTTC CASSPDRGPSGANVLTF
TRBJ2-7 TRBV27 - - TGTGCCAGCAGTTTTGGTCAGGGGAGGGGGCAGTACTTC CASSFGQGRGQYF
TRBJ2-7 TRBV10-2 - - TGCGCCAGTGGGGGGTCGGCAGGTTCCCCCTACGAGCAGTACTTC CASGGSAGSPYEQYF
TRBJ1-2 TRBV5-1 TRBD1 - TGCGCCAGCAGCTTGGTAGGACAGGGGGCTCTTGGCTACACCTTC CASSLVGQGALGYTF
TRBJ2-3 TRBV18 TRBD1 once TGTGCCAGCTCTGGAAAGAAGGGGGCCCGAACTCCCGACACAGATACGCAGTATTTT CASSGKKGARTPDTDTQYF
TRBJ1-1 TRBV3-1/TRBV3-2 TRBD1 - TGTGCCAGCAGTAAACCGACAGGGGGCGCGGTTTTGTCCTTCTTT CASSKPTGGAVLSFF
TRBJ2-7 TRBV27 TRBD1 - TGTGCCAGCAATTACAGGGGCCCTTTAAGCTCCTACGAGCAGTACTTC CASNYRGPLSSYEQYF
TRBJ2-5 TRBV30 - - TGTGCCTGGAGTGTCCGGGAGACCCAGTACTTC CAWSVRETQYF
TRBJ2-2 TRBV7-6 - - TGTGCCAGCAGCTTACGGAGGATCGGAAACACCGGGGAGCTGTTTTTT CASSLRRIGNTGELFF
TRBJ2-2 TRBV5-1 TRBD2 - TGCGCCAGCAGCTCCTCGCGCGGGAGGGATTCCGGGGAGCTGTTTTTT CASSSSRGRDSGELFF
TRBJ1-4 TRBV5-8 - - TGTGCCAGTGAGACGGGGAACAATGAAAAACTGTTTTTT CASETGNNEKLFF
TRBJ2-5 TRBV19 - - TGTGCCAGTAGGGGCGTGGTAGGGACCCAGTACTTC CASRGVVGTQYF
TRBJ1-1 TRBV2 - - TGTGCCAGCAACTATCACACTGAAGCTTTCTTT CASNYHTEAFF
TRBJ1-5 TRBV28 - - TGTGCCAGCAGTCAACAGGGAAGAGGCAATCAGCCCCAGCATTTT CASSQQGRGNQPQHF
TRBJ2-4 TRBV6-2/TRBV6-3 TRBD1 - TGTGCCAGCAGTTCTTCAGGGGGCCGGAACATTCAGTACTTC CASSSSGGRNIQYF
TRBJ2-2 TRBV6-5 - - TGTGCCAGCAGTTACTCGAAGGGGCGTCGGACCGGGGAGCTGTTTTTT CASSYSKGRRTGELFF
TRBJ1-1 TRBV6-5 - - TGTGCCAGCAAACAGGGATCCCTAGAAGCTTTCTTT CASKQGSLEAFF
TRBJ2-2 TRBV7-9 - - TGTGCCAGCACCTACCTAACCCCCGGGGAGCTGTTTTTT CASTYLTPGELFF
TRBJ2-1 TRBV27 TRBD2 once TGTGCCAGCACCCCTGGGCATAGCGGGAGGGTCAATGAGCAGTTCTTC CASTPGHSGRVNEQFF
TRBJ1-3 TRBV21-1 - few TGTGCCAGCAGCAAAAGTGCGAAGCAGCGAAGGAACACCATATATTTT CASSKSAKQRRNTIYF
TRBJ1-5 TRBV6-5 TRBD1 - TGTGCCACCCATGGGGACAGGGGACGAGCGGGGCCCCAGCATTTT CATHGDRGRAGPQHF
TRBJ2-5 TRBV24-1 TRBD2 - TGTGCCACCAGTGATGTACTAGCGGGGCGAGGGGAGACCCAGTACTTC CATSDVLAGRGETQYF
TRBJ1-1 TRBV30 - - TGTGCCTGGAGTGTATCACGGGCGGGCAGCACTGAAGCTTTCTTT CAWSVSRAGSTEAFF
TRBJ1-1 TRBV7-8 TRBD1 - TGTGCCAGCAGCTCGGACAGGGTCACTGAAGCTTTCTTT CASSSDRVTEAFF
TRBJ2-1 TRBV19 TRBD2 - TGTGCCAGTAGTATAGTCCGCGGGGGACTAGCATCGAATGAGCAGTTCTTC CASSIVRGGLASNEQFF
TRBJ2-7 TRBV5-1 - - TGCGCCAGCAGCTTGTCGGGGAACTCCTACGAGCAGTACTTC CASSLSGNSYEQYF
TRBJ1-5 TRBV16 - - TGTGCCAGCAGCCAATACGGGTCCGGCCCCCAGCATTTT CASSQYGSGPQHF
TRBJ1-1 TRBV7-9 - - TGTGCCAGCAGCTTAGCGGCGAACACTGAAGCTTTCTTT CASSLAANTEAFF
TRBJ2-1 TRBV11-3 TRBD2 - TGTGCCAGCAGCTTAGCCGGGAGGGCCCACGAGCAGTTCTTC CASSLAGRAHEQFF
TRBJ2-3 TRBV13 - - TGTGCCAGCAGCTACCTTTTCGGGAGTACTTCAGATACGCAGTATTTT CASSYLFGSTSDTQYF
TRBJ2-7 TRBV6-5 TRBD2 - TGTGCCAGCGCTTACGACAGCGGGGGCTCCTACGAGCAGTACTTC CASAYDSGGSYEQYF
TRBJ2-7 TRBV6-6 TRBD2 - TGTGCCAGCAGTAGGACTAGCGGGAGATCCCACGAGCAGTACTTC CASSRTSGRSHEQYF
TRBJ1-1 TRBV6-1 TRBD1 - TGTGCCAGCAGTGATAGCGCAGGGGGCAAGGCTTTCTTT CASSDSAGGKAFF
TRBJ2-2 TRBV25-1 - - TGTGCCAGCAGAACTGACAAAGGGGACACCGGGGAGCTGTTTTTT CASRTDKGDTGELFF
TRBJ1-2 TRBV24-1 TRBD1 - TGTGCCACCCTAGGTCCCCTGACAGGGGGCCTTGATGGCTACACCTTC CATLGPLTGGLDGYTF
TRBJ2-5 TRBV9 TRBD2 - TGTGCCAGCAGCCCCCGGCTGGGGGCGGGAGGGGAGACCCAGTACTTC CASSPRLGAGGETQYF
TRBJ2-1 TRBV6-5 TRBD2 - TGTGCCAGCAGATCCGGGCGGGAGAGCTACAATGAGCAGTTCTTC CASRSGRESYNEQFF
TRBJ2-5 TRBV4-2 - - TGTGCCAGCAGCCAACCCGGAGGAGAGACCCAGTACTTC CASSQPGGETQYF
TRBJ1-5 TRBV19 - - TGTGCCAGTGAAGGCAGCGGGCGAAATCAGCCCCAGCATTTT CASEGSGRNQPQHF